Listed below are T cell receptor beta chains from one sample, sequenced in a study of control samples from healthy donors and cancer patients. Some clones are missing from TCRdb's copy, which holds only in-frame ones; the method was immunoSEQ multiplex PCR. The table records about 190,000 clones, approximately 92% of them present only once. Sequencing was carried out using blood. The receptors were sampled from a man in his late teens or twenties in good health. Each CDR3 is given with its conserved first and last residue.

TRBJ1-5 TRBV27 CASSQDRVDQPQHF
TRBJ1-1 TRBV9 CASSTTGNTEAFF
TRBJ2-7 TRBV18 CASSPRAGEEQYF
TRBJ2-3 TRBV2 CASRSSDRVTQYF
TRBJ2-1 TRBV19 CASSMLTAGYNEQFF
TRBJ2-4 TRBV18 CASSLDRAKNIQYF
TRBJ1-1 TRBV7-8 CASSLQGSMNTEAFF
TRBJ1-6 TRBV10-3 CAISESDGGDDSPLHF
TRBJ2-7 TRBV5-1 CASSVGLAGGLSYEQYF
TRBJ2-2 TRBV30 CAWTSGGARGGELFF
TRBJ1-1 TRBV18 CASSLGQGAGAFF
TRBJ1-2 TRBV6-5 CASSYSFPGTYGYTF
TRBJ2-2 TRBV27 CASPPTESGELFF
TRBJ1-6 TRBV18 CASSPEPISFSNSPLHF
TRBJ1-1 TRBV28 CASSFVNHDTEAFF
TRBJ1-2 TRBV25-1 CASSESLDRPNYGYTF
TRBJ2-1 TRBV7-2 CASSDGTTSYNEQFF
TRBJ2-3 TRBV11-1 CASSPSSDTQYF
TRBJ2-2 TRBV27 CASSLGYRRVNTGELFF
TRBJ1-1 TRBV9 CASSFGQVGSEAFF
TRBJ2-7 TRBV28 CASSFPGEQYF
TRBJ2-3 TRBV6-5 CASSPGRRGDTQYF
TRBJ2-3 TRBV10-1 CASSEWGPGTDTQYF
TRBJ2-7 TRBV19 CASSIVTGSEQYF
TRBJ2-3 TRBV5-1 CASSFSGGGTDTQYF
TRBJ2-5 TRBV6-6 CATERCQETQYF
TRBJ2-7 TRBV20-1 CSAAVSSEQYF
TRBJ2-1 TRBV5-6 CASSWGDQGGNEQFF
TRBJ1-1 TRBV27 CASSPRQGLNTEAFF
TRBJ2-1 TRBV21-1 CASSKGASGTYYNEQFF
TRBJ2-7 TRBV5-1 CASSLDWGRFSYEQYF
TRBJ2-7 TRBV19 CASSRGNSYEQYF
TRBJ1-5 TRBV24-1 CATSGTGVYQPQHF
TRBJ2-1 TRBV2 CANLGLAGVTSYNEQFF
TRBJ2-2 TRBV5-1 CASRTGYTGELFF
TRBJ2-7 TRBV7-9 CASSQLSMTEGESYEQYF
TRBJ1-2 TRBV9 CASSAGPFYGYTF
TRBJ2-1 TRBV11-2 CASSLRRSDNEQFF
TRBJ1-4 TRBV18 CASSPDRGTNEKLFF
TRBJ2-4 TRBV24-1 CATSDPRGTDSKNIQYF
TRBJ1-1 TRBV6-5 CASSYSRRLNTEAFF
TRBJ1-3 TRBV18 CASSPSSGNTIYF
TRBJ1-2 TRBV12-3/TRBV12-4 CASSNTANYGYTF
TRBJ2-3 TRBV3-1/TRBV3-2 CASSQATHPSTDTQYF
TRBJ1-3 TRBV9 CASRGSSGNTIYF
TRBJ1-1 TRBV28 CASIPSLGRNTEAFF
TRBJ1-2 TRBV6-2/TRBV6-3 CASSPPGQQYGYTF
TRBJ1-6 TRBV6-6 CASITGESYNSPLHF
TRBJ1-1 TRBV5-8 CASSLAFRWSTGARTEAFF
TRBJ2-7 TRBV30 CAWSGGLAGSYEQYF
TRBJ2-2 TRBV19 CASSRFSNTGELFF
TRBJ2-7 TRBV30 CAWSVLAGYEQYF
TRBJ2-5 TRBV10-1 CASSSTGQRIETQYF
TRBJ2-5 TRBV4-1 CASSQGQGSETQYF